This TCR beta chain was profiled in a study of blood T cells in healthy people across ages. Study-wide findings and caveats: Age brought a roughly linear fall in TCR beta diversity measured per million T cells.

CDR1 is DFQATT, CDR2 SNEGSKA, per germline (reference sequence). CDR3 length: 17 residues. V was pared by 5 bases and J by 1 base, with 6 bases of the junction left unmatched. Every sample yielded at least 6.5 million isolated PBMCs. Extractions gave at least 5.5 micrograms of total RNA per sample. Concerning this clonotype: Its antigen remains unidentified.

Sample-barcoded 5' priming and a J-beta primer mix drove a second PCR of about 7 to 11 cycles. Tagging of each cDNA molecule was performed by a template-switch adaptor with 12 random nucleotides. TCRdb analysed the 5' RACE reads with MiXCR anew, one entry per CDR3 protein. The sample lists roughly 1,500,000 distinct CDR3 sequences; 30% to 40% were seen once. The sample consisted of blood. J is TRBJ2-3 and V is TRBV20-1; the match to TRBD2 covers 16 bases. This sequence originates from a woman aged 30 to 39 in good health. CDR3 protein: CSARGTSGGAGTDTQYF. The DNA for the CDR3 is TGCAGTGCTCGAGGGACTAGCGGGGGGGCCGGCACAGATACGCAGTATTTT.